Presented here are 6 T cell receptor beta chains from one specimen sequenced in a study of circulating CD8 cells and anti-PD-1 response in melanoma. The QIAseq Immune Repertoire TCR panel built the libraries from roughly 15 ng of total RNA. TCRdb re-called the reads through MiXCR, storing one row per CDR3 protein. Of approximately 400 distinct CDR3 sequences in the sample, roughly 7% were seen once. Sorting of live CD3+CD8+TCRalphabeta+ cells by PD-1 and/or TIGIT gave four subsets. The sequenced sample was CD8+ T cells from PBMCs, obtained at baseline or after one month of anti-PD-1 therapy (not recorded which). The receptors originated from a human donor with melanoma.

This clonotype is judged large. The chain is built from TRBV4-1 and TRBJ2-2; D is possibly TRBD1 or TRBD2 (5 bases each). V lost 4 bases and J lost 5, with 17 bases in between. The germline gives CDR1 MGHRA, CDR2 YSYEKL. This CDR3 comprises 16 residues. Here the CDR3 DNA reads TGCGCCAGCAGCCGCACGCGAAATGGGGGAACCGGGGAGCTGTTTTTT. This codes for CASSRTRNGGTGELFF.

This clonotype is labeled medium-sized (0.01 to 0.1%). The chain employs TRBV4-1 and TRBJ2-2, with 7 bases matching TRBD1. The CDR3 consists of 17 residues. Germline CDR1 is MGHRA and CDR2 is YSYEKL. V lost 4 bases and J lost 0; bases outside the gene matches: 8. The CDR3: CASSLTPGTANTGELFF. Written as DNA, the CDR3 is TGCGCCAGCAGCCTTACTCCCGGGACAGCGAACACCGGGGAGCTGTTTTTT.

This clonotype rates as medium-sized (0.01 to 0.1%). V is TRBV29-1 and J is TRBJ2-7; 8 nucleotides line up with TRBD1. V shed 7 bases and J 4 bases; nucleotides not matched to a gene: 6. CDR1 SQVTM and CDR2 ANQGSEA come from the germline V gene. The length of the CDR3 is 12 residues. CDR3: CSAGQGDYEQYF. In DNA, the CDR3 is TGCAGCGCCGGACAGGGAGATTACGAGCAGTACTTC.

Judged by abundance, this clonotype is medium-sized (0.01 to 0.1%). The DNA for the CDR3 is TGTGCCAGCAGTTTTTTGGCCTCGTTGGCAGAGACCCAGTACTTC. This translates into CASSFLASLAETQYF. The gene calls are TRBV12-3 or TRBV12-4 and TRBJ2-5; unclear D gene. The CDR3 is 15 amino acids. V shed 3 bases and J shed 4 bases, with 15 bases lying between them.

The J gene is TRBJ2-7, the V gene TRBV19; D not certain. Per the germline V gene, CDR1 is LNHDA and CDR2 is SQIVND (reference sequence). V was trimmed by 3 bases and J by 7 bases, leaving 10 bases between them. The CDR3 loop spans 12 amino acids. CDR3 sequence reads: CASSIARGEQYF. CDR3 nucleotide sequence: TGTGCCAGTAGTATTGCCAGAGGTGAGCAGTACTTC.

This clonotype occurred a few times. The chain employs TRBV19 and TRBJ2-2; 7 nucleotides agree with TRBD1. The V segment lost 6 bases and the J segment 6 bases; nucleotides outside the gene matches: 10. CDR1 and CDR2 (germline): LNHDA, SQIVND (reference sequence). The CDR3 is made up of 15 amino acids. CDR3 residues: CASSRDSFLAGELFF. DNA of the CDR3: TGTGCCAGTAGCCGGGACAGTTTCTTAGCCGGGGAGCTGTTTTTT.